This T cell receptor beta chain originates from a study of OX40 agonist ivuxolimab in advanced cancers. Study outcomes and limitations: Several nonresponders also turned out to have low normalized T-cell clonal expansion. Clones of CD4+ and CD8+ blood T cells grew by week 6 at doses of 0.1 to 3.0 mg/kg.

This clone was seen only once. The antigen is undetermined. Sequencing used immunoSEQ multiplex PCR; TCRdb keeps in-frame clones, though not all of them. The sample lists 100,000 to 110,000 clones, 75% to 95% occurring once. This CDR3 is built from 14 residues. V shed 3 bases, J shed 1 base, and the junction held 2 bases outside the gene matches. Germline CDR1 and CDR2: SGHVS and FNYEAQ. On cycle 4 day 1 and cycle 7 day 1, as well as at baseline, blood was sampled. This rearrangement joins TRBV7-6 to TRBJ2-7; the match to TRBD1 covers 8 bases. The starting material was CD4+ or CD8+ T cells sorted from blood, obtained in a trial of the OX40 agonist ivuxolimab. The TCR originated in an adult with an advanced solid tumor such as melanoma, head and neck, liver or kidney cancer. This CDR3 reads CASSFRQGSYEQYF. Written as DNA, the CDR3 is TGTGCCAGCAGCTTCCGACAGGGGTCCTACGAGCAGTACTTC.